This T cell receptor beta chain appears in the sequencing data of a study of PD-1 blockade in classical Hodgkin lymphoma. Study results and limitations: Factors driving the repertoire differences, possibly disease activity or prior therapy, remain undefined. It was among complete responders that baseline diversity resembled that of newly diagnosed patients. CD4+ but not CD8+ TCR diversity rose significantly by C4D1.

All patients relapsed after autologous stem cell transplantation, and brentuximab vedotin exposure varied. Reported best responses ranged across complete response, partial response or progressive disease. Comments on this clone: The antigen is not known.

Germline V gene data show CDR1 as SGHRS and CDR2 as YFSETQ. This CDR3 region has 15 residues. Deletions cut 0 bases from V and 5 bases from J, with 12 bases between. Profiled with immunoSEQ multiplex PCR; TCRdb holds only in-frame clones, not every one. The sample consists of about 110,000 clones, approximately 90% of them appearing once. The clonotype was recovered from a human donor with classical Hodgkin lymphoma. The chain recombines TRBV5-1 with TRBJ2-1, with a tentative D call TRBD1 (5 bases). This material consisted of peripheral blood mononuclear cells (PBMCs), taken before the second cycle of nivolumab. CDR3 sequence: CASSLEGRVDNEQFF. In DNA, the CDR3 is TGCGCCAGCAGCTTGGAAGGCAGGGTTGACAATGAGCAGTTCTTC.